This T cell receptor (beta chain) originates from a study of technical replicates of blood from several donors. The assay was immunoSEQ multiplex PCR, and TCRdb's table has in-frame clones only and misses some. The profile shows about 81,000 clones, about 94% of them singletons. CDR1 and CDR2 (germline): MNHEY, SMNVEV (reference sequence). The length of the CDR3 is 13 residues. Trimming shortened V by 3 bases and J by 6 bases, and 9 bases separated the two germline ends. V and J are TRBV27 and TRBJ1-5, with no clear D. The sequenced sample consisted of T cells isolated from PBMCs. The source is a human donor in good health. The CDR3 nucleotides read TGTGCCAGCAGTTTCTATCCCACTCAGCCCCAGCATTTT. Protein product: CASSFYPTQPQHF.